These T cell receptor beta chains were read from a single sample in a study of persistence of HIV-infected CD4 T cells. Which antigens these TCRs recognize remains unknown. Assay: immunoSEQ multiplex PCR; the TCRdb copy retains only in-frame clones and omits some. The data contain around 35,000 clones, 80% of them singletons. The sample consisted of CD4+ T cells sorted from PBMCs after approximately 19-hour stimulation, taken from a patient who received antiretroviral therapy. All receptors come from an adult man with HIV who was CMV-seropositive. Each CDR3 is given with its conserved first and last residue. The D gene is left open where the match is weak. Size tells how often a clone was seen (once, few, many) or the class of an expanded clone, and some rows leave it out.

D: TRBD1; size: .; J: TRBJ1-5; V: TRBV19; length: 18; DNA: TGTGCCACGGGGACAGGGCCGACTTCCTATAGCCGCAATCAGCCCCAGCATTTT; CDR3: CATGTGPTSYSRNQPQHF
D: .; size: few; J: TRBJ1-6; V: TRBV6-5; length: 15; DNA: TGTGCCAGCAGTTACTTTCTAAAGAAAAATTCACCCCTCCACTTT; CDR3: CASSYFLKKNSPLHF
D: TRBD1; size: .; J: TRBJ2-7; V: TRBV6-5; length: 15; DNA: TGTGCCAGCAGTAAAACGGGGACAGGGGGCGCCGAGCAGTACTTC; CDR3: CASSKTGTGGAEQYF
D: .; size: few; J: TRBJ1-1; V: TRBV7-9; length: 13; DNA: TGTGCCAGCAGCTTAAGACCGGGAACTGAAGCTTTCTTT; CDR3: CASSLRPGTEAFF
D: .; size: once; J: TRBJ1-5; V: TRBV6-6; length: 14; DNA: TGTGCCAGCAGTCCTGACAGGCACAATCAGCCCCAGCATTTT; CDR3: CASSPDRHNQPQHF
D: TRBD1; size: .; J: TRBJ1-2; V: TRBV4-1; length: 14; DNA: TGCGCCAGCAGCCAAGATTGGACAGGGTTCGGCTACACCTTC; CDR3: CASSQDWTGFGYTF
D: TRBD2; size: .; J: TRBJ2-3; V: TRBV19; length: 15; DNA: TGTGCCAGTAGTATGCCGGGGGGGCCCACAGATACGCAGTATTTT; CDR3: CASSMPGGPTDTQYF
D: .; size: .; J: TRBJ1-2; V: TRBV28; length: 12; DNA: TGTGCCAGCAGTTGGGTTGGGTACGGCTACACCTTC; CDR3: CASSWVGYGYTF
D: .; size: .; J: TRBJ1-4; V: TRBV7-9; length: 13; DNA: TGTGCCAGCAGCTTAACCAGGGGAGAAAAACTGTTTTTT; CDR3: CASSLTRGEKLFF
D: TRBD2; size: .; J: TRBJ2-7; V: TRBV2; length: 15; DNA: TGTGCCAGCGAAGCCGCTAGCGGGGGGGCACACGAGCAGTACTTC; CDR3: CASEAASGGAHEQYF
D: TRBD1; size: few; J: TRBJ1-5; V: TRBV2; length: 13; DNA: TGTGCCAGCAGTTACAGGGGGCGGGAGCCCCAGCATTTT; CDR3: CASSYRGREPQHF
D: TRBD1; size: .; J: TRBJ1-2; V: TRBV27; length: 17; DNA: TGTGCCAGCAGAGATCTGGGACAGCGAGGGGCTAACTATGGCTACACCTTC; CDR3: CASRDLGQRGANYGYTF
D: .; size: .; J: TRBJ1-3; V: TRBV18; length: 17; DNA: TGTGCCAGCTCACCAAGACAGCCTTACCTCTCTGGAAACACCATATATTTT; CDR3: CASSPRQPYLSGNTIYF
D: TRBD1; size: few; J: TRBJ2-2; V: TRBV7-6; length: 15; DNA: TGTGCCAGCAGCCTGACAGGGGAGGCGTCCGGGGAGCTGTTTTTT; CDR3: CASSLTGEASGELFF
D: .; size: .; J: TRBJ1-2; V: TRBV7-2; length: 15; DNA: TGTGCCAGCAGCCCGGGGGTAGGTCGAAATTATGGCTACACCTTC; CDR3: CASSPGVGRNYGYTF
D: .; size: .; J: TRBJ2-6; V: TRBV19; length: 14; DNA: TGTGCCAGTAGTCGAGGGCCCGGGGCCAACGTCCTGACTTTC; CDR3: CASSRGPGANVLTF
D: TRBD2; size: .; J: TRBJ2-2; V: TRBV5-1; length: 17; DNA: TGCGCCAGTAAAGATGGTAGCGGGGGCCTTAACACCGGGGAGCTGTTTTTT; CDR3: CASKDGSGGLNTGELFF
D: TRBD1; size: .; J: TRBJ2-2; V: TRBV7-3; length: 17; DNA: TGTGCCAGCAGCAGGCGGACAGGGGGCATATTTGGCGGGGAGCTGTTTTTT; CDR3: CASSRRTGGIFGGELFF
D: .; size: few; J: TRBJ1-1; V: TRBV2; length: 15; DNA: TGTGCCACTACAACCGGGGGTGCAGTGAACACTGAAGCTTTCTTT; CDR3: CATTTGGAVNTEAFF
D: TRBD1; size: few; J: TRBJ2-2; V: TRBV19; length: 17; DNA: TGTGCCAGTAGTAGCCGACTTGGACAGGAAAACACCGGGGAGCTGTTTTTT; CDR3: CASSSRLGQENTGELFF
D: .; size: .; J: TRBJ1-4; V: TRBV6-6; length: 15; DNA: TGTGCCAGCAGTTACTCGGGGGGTGGTAATGAAAAACTGTTTTTT; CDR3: CASSYSGGGNEKLFF
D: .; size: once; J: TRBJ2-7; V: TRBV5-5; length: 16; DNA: TGTGCCAGCAGCTTGGGAATACAGGGCGGCTGGTACGAGCAGTACTTC; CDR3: CASSLGIQGGWYEQYF
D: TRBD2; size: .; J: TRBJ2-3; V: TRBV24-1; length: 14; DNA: TGTGCCACCAGTGGACTAGCGGGGGGTGATACGCAGTATTTT; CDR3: CATSGLAGGDTQYF
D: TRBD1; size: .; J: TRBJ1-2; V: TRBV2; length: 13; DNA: TGTGCCAGCAGTGGCCGGGACAGAGATGGCTACACCTTC; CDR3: CASSGRDRDGYTF
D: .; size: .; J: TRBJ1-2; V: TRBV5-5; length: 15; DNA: TGTGCCAGCAGCTTGAGACAGACCACTAACTATGGCTACACCTTC; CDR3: CASSLRQTTNYGYTF
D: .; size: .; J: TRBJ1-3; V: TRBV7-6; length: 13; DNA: TGTGCCAGCAGTGTGGGCTCTGGAAACACCATATATTTT; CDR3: CASSVGSGNTIYF
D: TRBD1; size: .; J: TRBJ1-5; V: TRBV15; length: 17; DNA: TGTGCCACCAGCAGAGGGGCGGACAGGGGTAGCAATCAGCCCCAGCATTTT; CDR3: CATSRGADRGSNQPQHF
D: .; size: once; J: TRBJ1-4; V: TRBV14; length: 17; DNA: TGTGCCAGCAGCCCTCTTCACGGGGGGGGCGCAAATGAAAAACTGTTTTTT; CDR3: CASSPLHGGGANEKLFF
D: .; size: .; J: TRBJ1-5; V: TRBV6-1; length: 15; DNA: TGTGCCAGCAGTGAATGGGAAAATAGCAATCAGCCCCAGCATTTT; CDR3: CASSEWENSNQPQHF
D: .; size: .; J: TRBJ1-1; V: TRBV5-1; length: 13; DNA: TGCGCCAGCTCAGACAGGCTCGACACTGAAGCTTTCTTT; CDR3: CASSDRLDTEAFF
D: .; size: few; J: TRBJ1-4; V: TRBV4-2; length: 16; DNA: TGTGCCAGCAGCCGCGAGCTAACTGCAACTAATGAAAAACTGTTTTTT; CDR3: CASSRELTATNEKLFF
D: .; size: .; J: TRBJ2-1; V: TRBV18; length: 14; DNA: TGTGCCAGCTCACAAGCCCAGGAACGGTCTGAGCAGTTCTTC; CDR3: CASSQAQERSEQFF
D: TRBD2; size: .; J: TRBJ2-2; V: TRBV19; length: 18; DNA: TGTGCCAGTAGTATTGGAGGACTAGCGGGGGGGCCGGTCGGGGAGCTGTTTTTT; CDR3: CASSIGGLAGGPVGELFF